These T cell receptor beta chains were read from a single sample in a study of Ad26.COV2.S vaccination and SARS-CoV-2 variants. Repertoires were generated with immunoSEQ multiplex PCR, while TCRdb's copy carries only in-frame clones and drops some. The sample yields roughly 500,000 clones, around 88% seen once. The sample here was peripheral blood, taken in a trial of Ad26.COV2.S vaccine versus placebo. The receptor source for this set is a person aged 18-65 years who received the Ad26.COV2.S COVID-19 vaccine or a placebo. The CDR3 runs from the conserved cysteine through the conserved F or W. The D gene is left open where the match is weak. Size is omitted from some rows. Given values are once, few, many or a class for expanded clones.

cdr3_length d_call clone_size j_call v_call cdr3_nt cdr3_aa
16 NA NA TRBJ2-6 TRBV4-1 TGCGCCAGCAGCTCGATCCTCGGCTCTGGGGCCAACGTCCTGACTTTC CASSSILGSGANVLTF
17 NA NA TRBJ2-2 TRBV28 TGTGCCAGCAGTTTGGTTGCGGGCTTGGGGAGTTCGCGGGAGCTGTTTTTT CASSLVAGLGSSRELFF
16 TRBD1 NA TRBJ1-1 TRBV18 TGTGCCAGCTCACCGGGTCAGGGGGCTGGAAACACTGAAGCTTTCTTT CASSPGQGAGNTEAFF
11 TRBD1 NA TRBJ1-2 TRBV28 TGTGCCAGCAGCACAGGGGCCGCGCACACCTTC CASSTGAAHTF
15 NA NA TRBJ1-6 TRBV6-5 TGTGCCAGCAGGCAAGACAGAATGAATAATTCACCCCTCCACTTT CASRQDRMNNSPLHF
12 NA NA TRBJ1-2 TRBV7-9 TGTGCCAGCAGAAAATCAGACTATGGCTACACCTTC CASRKSDYGYTF
18 NA NA TRBJ1-1 TRBV7-9 TGTGCCAGCAGCTTAGGGGTTAGCAACCTGGGGATGAACACTGAAGCTTTCTTT CASSLGVSNLGMNTEAFF
17 NA NA TRBJ1-5 TRBV5-8 TGTGCCAGCAGCCACGGACAGACCAAGTATAGCAATCAGCCCCAGCATTTT CASSHGQTKYSNQPQHF
10 NA NA TRBJ1-1 TRBV30 TGTGCCTGGAGGCTTCGGGAAGCTTTCTTT CAWRLREAFF
15 TRBD2 NA TRBJ2-7 TRBV4-2 TGTGCCAGCAGTCGCGCTAGCGGGAGATCCTACGAGCAGTACTTC CASSRASGRSYEQYF
13 NA NA TRBJ1-1 TRBV6-2/TRBV6-3 TGTGCCAGCAGTAGGGAGGGGAACACTGAAGCTTTCTTT CASSREGNTEAFF
14 NA NA TRBJ2-2 TRBV11-3 TGTGCCAGCTCCCGGGCCCTTCCCGACGGGGAGCTGTTTTTT CASSRALPDGELFF
14 NA once TRBJ2-7 TRBV5-6 TGTGCCAGATCTTACTGGGCGGAAGCCTACGAGCAGTACTTC CARSYWAEAYEQYF
13 NA NA TRBJ2-2 TRBV6-5 TGTGCCAGCATATCAGCAGGATCCGGGGAGCTGTTTTTT CASISAGSGELFF
17 NA once TRBJ1-1 TRBV30 TGTGCCTGGAGCCCACCTCCGACACCCCGGCGGTACACTGAAGCTTTCTTT CAWSPPPTPRRYTEAFF
16 TRBD2 NA TRBJ2-3 TRBV24-1 TGTGCCACCAGTGATTTGGCGGGACTAGCTGGGGCTACGCAGTATTTT CATSDLAGLAGATQYF
15 NA NA TRBJ1-5 TRBV7-2 TGTGCCAGCAGCTTAAGGGCGAATAGCAATCAGCCCCAGCATTTT CASSLRANSNQPQHF
14 NA NA TRBJ2-2 TRBV6-2/TRBV6-3 TGTGCCAGCAGTTACCCCCCGAACACCGGGGAGCTGTTTTTT CASSYPPNTGELFF
15 NA NA TRBJ1-5 TRBV2 TGTGCCAGCAGTCCGACAGGTGGTTACAATCAGCCCCAGCATTTT CASSPTGGYNQPQHF
14 TRBD2 NA TRBJ2-3 TRBV27 TGTGCCAGCAGTTTAGGACTAGCCACAGATACGCAGTATTTT CASSLGLATDTQYF
12 NA NA TRBJ2-3 TRBV29-1 TGCAGCTCCCGGTCCGGGCGTTATACGCAGTATTTT CSSRSGRYTQYF
11 NA NA TRBJ2-5 TRBV20-1 TGCAGTGCTAGTGATGCGGAGACCCAGTACTTC CSASDAETQYF
16 TRBD1 few TRBJ2-7 TRBV5-1 TGCGCCAGCAGCTTACAACCGGGACAGGGTCTTTACGAGCAGTACTTC CASSLQPGQGLYEQYF
15 TRBD1 NA TRBJ1-2 TRBV19 TGTGCCAGTAGTATCTTCGGACAGGGGAACTATGGCTACACCTTC CASSIFGQGNYGYTF
18 TRBD1 NA TRBJ2-3 TRBV9 TGTGCCAGCAGCGTAGGTTTCTGGGGCAGGGGGCACATAGATACGCAGTATTTT CASSVGFWGRGHIDTQYF
14 TRBD1 NA TRBJ1-5 TRBV28 TGTGCCAGCATCCTACAGGGGGCTGGTCAGCCCCAGCATTTT CASILQGAGQPQHF
13 TRBD2 NA TRBJ2-7 TRBV12-3/TRBV12-4 TGTGCCAGCAGTGCTAGCGGGAGCTACGAGCAGTACTTC CASSASGSYEQYF
12 NA NA TRBJ2-2 TRBV9 TGTGCCAGCAGCTCTGGGGCCGGGGAGCTGTTTTTT CASSSGAGELFF
14 TRBD2 NA TRBJ2-7 TRBV30 TGTGCCTGGAGTCCCCAGGGACTAGGCTACGAGCAGTACTTC CAWSPQGLGYEQYF
16 TRBD2 few TRBJ2-1 TRBV11-1 TGTGCCAGCAGCTTAGTTCGACTAGCGGGAGGTAATGAGCAGTTCTTC CASSLVRLAGGNEQFF
16 TRBD2 NA TRBJ2-1 TRBV27 TGTGCCAGCAGTTTCCTAGGACTAGCGGATTACAATGAGCAGTTCTTC CASSFLGLADYNEQFF
15 TRBD1 NA TRBJ1-3 TRBV28 TGTGCCAGCAGGCGGACAGGGGCGTATGGAAACACCATATATTTT CASRRTGAYGNTIYF